This T cell receptor (beta chain) was recovered during a study of blood T cells in healthy people across ages. Across the study: T cells yielded about one barcoded beta molecule per two cells through template switching.

Through a sample-barcoded 5' primer and a J-beta primer mix, a second PCR was run for roughly 6 to 11 cycles. MiXCR, applied by TCRdb to the 5' RACE reads, yields one record per CDR3 protein. In the table there are approximately 770,000 distinct CDR3 sequences, 58% of which are singletons. General observations from the study: More naive CD4+ cells and higher diversity marked long-lived donors relative to aged donors.

V was shortened by 3 bases and J by 10 bases, with 16 bases between the two germline ends. Germline CDR1 SGHTA, CDR2 FQGNSA. The CDR3 spans 14 residues. Each of the donors had 9 to 10 milliliters of peripheral blood drawn into EDTA-treated Vacutainer tubes. Isolation per sample recovered at least 7 million PBMCs. On this clonotype itself: Its antigen remains unknown.

This clonotype originated in a young man in good health. The specimen was blood. J is TRBJ2-1 and V is TRBV7-2; no clear D gene. CDR3 sequence (DNA): TGTGCCAGCAGCTTCGCTCGAGAGGCTGGCGAGCAGTTCTTC. As protein: CASSFAREAGEQFF.